The entry below describes one T cell receptor (beta chain). This sample is part of a study of blood T cell repertoires in COVID-19. Study context: Sites in the United States, Italy and Spain provided acute and convalescent COVID-19 samples. The cDNA or gDNA used as material had been derived from T cells, B-cell-depleted T cells, or PBMCs.

Original processing notes: Amplification with reference gene primers provided the estimates of nucleated cell counts. Using immunoSEQ multiplex PCR, the repertoire was profiled, and TCRdb retains in-frame clones only, with some absent. The V and J calls and clone size come from that table; D and trimming were worked out from the DNA. The sample shows approximately 220,000 clones, around 85% of them seen only once. This clonotype was obtained from a woman of 80 years or more with acute or convalescent COVID-19. What was sequenced was peripheral blood.

CDR3 nucleotides: TGTGCCAGAAGCGCGACCCTAGCGGGGGGCCTCGCCGCCAAAAACATTCAGTACTTC. Encoded protein: CARSATLAGGLAAKNIQYF. The chain employs TRBV7-5 and TRBJ2-4; the table's D call of TRBD2 was not tested on the DNA. TRBV7-5 is reported as a pseudogene. The CDR3 loop spans 19 amino acids.